These T cell receptor beta chains were read from a single sample in a study of T cell repertoires in cytomegalovirus infection. These receptors are not linked to any known antigen. One entry per CDR3 protein, called by TCRdb with MiXCR from the reads. Of some 920,000 distinct CDR3 sequences detected, more than 25% appear once; the ten largest clones hold over 12%. The sample consisted of cultured CD8+ T cells from PBMCs, taken from culture after CMV antigen stimulation. The receptors shown here come from a human donor in good health (CMV status not recorded). Some clones in this sample may be carry-over from other donors' samples. The CDR3 runs from the conserved cysteine through the conserved F or W. A D gene is named only where the DNA matches it firmly. Size is stated for part of the rows, as once, few or many counts, or as a class when the clone is expanded.

cdr3_aa cdr3_nt j_call d_call v_call cdr3_length clone_size
CASKKGETTNEKLFF TGTGCCAGCAAAAAAGGGGAAACAACTAATGAAAAACTGTTTTTT TRBJ1-4 - TRBV6-5 15 -
CASSLEVDASRGYTF TGTGCCAGCAGCTTGGAAGTTGACGCTTCAAGAGGCTACACCTTC TRBJ1-2 - TRBV5-6 15 -
CASRKDHEQYF TGTGCCAGCAGAAAGGACCACGAGCAGTACTTC TRBJ2-7 - TRBV13 11 -
CATSSLGQGSNQPQHF TGTGCCACCAGCAGCCTAGGACAGGGTAGCAATCAGCCCCAGCATTTT TRBJ1-5 TRBD1 TRBV15 16 -
CASSFPGTNTGELFF TGCGCCAGCAGCTTTCCAGGGACCAACACCGGGGAGCTGTTTTTT TRBJ2-2 - TRBV5-1 15 many
CASTSEAGGRDTQYF TGTGCCAGCACCTCAGAGGCGGGGGGGAGAGATACGCAGTATTTT TRBJ2-3 TRBD2 TRBV2 15 few
CASSLREMNTEAFF TGTGCCAGCAGCTTAAGAGAGATGAACACTGAAGCTTTCTTT TRBJ1-1 - TRBV7-9 14 many
CASSPDGTGGSTGELFF TGTGCCAGCAGTCCCGACGGGACAGGGGGCAGCACCGGGGAGCTGTTTTTT TRBJ2-2 TRBD1 TRBV5-6 17 -
CASSSAGGPNGNEQFF TGTGCCAGCAGTTCAGCGGGGGGGCCAAATGGCAATGAGCAGTTCTTC TRBJ2-1 TRBD2 TRBV12-3/TRBV12-4 16 -
CASSSSVGGPNNEQFF TGTGCCAGCAGCTCGAGTGTGGGGGGCCCAAACAATGAGCAGTTCTTC TRBJ2-1 - TRBV7-9 16 few
CASGQSTDTQYF TGTGCCAGCGGACAGTCGACAGATACGCAGTATTTT TRBJ2-3 - TRBV27 12 -
CASSLVFGEQYF TGTGCCAGCAGTTTAGTGTTTGGGGAGCAGTACTTC TRBJ2-7 - TRBV12-3/TRBV12-4 12 few
CASSLFRADTQYF TGTGCCAGCAGCTTATTTAGGGCAGATACGCAGTATTTT TRBJ2-3 - TRBV7-2 13 many
CASSSSGGKGYTGELFF TGTGCCAGCAGCTCCTCAGGGGGCAAAGGTTACACCGGGGAGCTGTTTTTT TRBJ2-2 TRBD1 TRBV7-9 17 few
CSARSGGDYGYTF TGCAGTGCTAGGTCAGGGGGCGACTATGGCTACACCTTC TRBJ1-2 TRBD1 TRBV20-1 13 -
CSARGGPQGFGGYTF TGCAGTGCTCGTGGTGGACCCCAGGGGTTCGGGGGCTACACCTTC TRBJ1-2 - TRBV20-1 15 -
CASSLGTTNTEASF TGTGCCAGCAGCCTCGGGACAACCAACACTGAAGCTTCCTTT TRBJ1-1 - TRBV13 14 -
CASRPGTTYYNEQFF TGCGCCAGCAGGCCCGGGACTACGTATTACAATGAGCAGTTCTTC TRBJ2-1 TRBD2 TRBV4-3 15 few
CSARPQSGGYNEQFF TGCAGTGCTAGACCACAGTCAGGGGGGTACAATGAGCAGTTCTTC TRBJ2-1 - TRBV20-1 15 -
CASSGGRRETQYF TGCGCCAGCAGCGGGGGGAGGCGTGAGACCCAGTACTTC TRBJ2-5 TRBD2 TRBV10-2 13 -
CASSWDRKNTEAFF TGTGCCAGCAGCTGGGACAGGAAGAACACTGAAGCTTTCTTT TRBJ1-1 TRBD1 TRBV6-5 14 many
CSVVNPSGGHTGELFF TGCAGCGTCGTAAACCCCAGCGGGGGTCACACCGGGGAGCTGTTTTTT TRBJ2-2 TRBD2 TRBV29-1 16 -
CASSSGTGFPNTEAFF TGTGCCAGCAGCTCCGGGACAGGGTTTCCGAACACTGAAGCTTTCTTT TRBJ1-1 TRBD1 TRBV7-6 16 -
CASSLGPPGGRRTEAFF TGTGCCAGCAGCTTAGGCCCGCCAGGGGGTAGACGTACTGAAGCTTTCTTT TRBJ1-1 TRBD1 TRBV13 17 few
CASQRGATNEKLFF TGTGCCAGCCAAAGGGGAGCAACTAATGAAAAACTGTTTTTT TRBJ1-4 - TRBV28 14 -
CASSLGASGGTQREQFF TGTGCCAGCAGCTTAGGAGCTAGCGGGGGAACCCAAAGGGAGCAGTTCTTC TRBJ2-1 TRBD2 TRBV11-2 17 few
CASSVEGRPNEKLFF TGTGCCAGCAGTGTAGAGGGTAGACCTAATGAAAAACTGTTTTTT TRBJ1-4 - TRBV2 15 -
CASSSPTGDTNSGANVLTF TGTGCCAGCAGCTCTCCAACGGGGGACACCAACTCTGGGGCCAACGTCCTGACTTTC TRBJ2-6 - TRBV9 19 -
CASSVGQGEAFF TGTGCCAGCAGTGTGGGACAGGGGGAAGCTTTCTTT TRBJ1-1 TRBD1 TRBV7-9 12 few
CASSLYSGDGYTF TGTGCCAGCAGCCTCTACTCGGGTGATGGCTACACCTTC TRBJ1-2 - TRBV7-6 13 many
CAISEGTANTGELFF TGTGCCATCAGTGAAGGAACGGCGAACACCGGGGAGCTGTTTTTT TRBJ2-2 - TRBV10-3 15 -
CSTGQNTEAFF TGCAGCACTGGACAGAACACTGAAGCTTTCTTT TRBJ1-1 - TRBV29-1 11 -
CASSLSGESYNEQFF TGTGCCAGCAGCCTGAGCGGGGAATCCTACAATGAGCAGTTCTTC TRBJ2-1 TRBD2 TRBV9 15 -
CASSFGLAGGLTYEQYF TGTGCCAGCAGCTTTGGGCTAGCGGGGGGCCTCACCTACGAGCAGTACTTC TRBJ2-7 TRBD2 TRBV7-2 17 few
CASSSLAVGDITEAFF TGTGCCAGCAGTTCCCTAGCTGTCGGAGACATCACTGAAGCTTTCTTT TRBJ1-1 - TRBV6-1 16 few